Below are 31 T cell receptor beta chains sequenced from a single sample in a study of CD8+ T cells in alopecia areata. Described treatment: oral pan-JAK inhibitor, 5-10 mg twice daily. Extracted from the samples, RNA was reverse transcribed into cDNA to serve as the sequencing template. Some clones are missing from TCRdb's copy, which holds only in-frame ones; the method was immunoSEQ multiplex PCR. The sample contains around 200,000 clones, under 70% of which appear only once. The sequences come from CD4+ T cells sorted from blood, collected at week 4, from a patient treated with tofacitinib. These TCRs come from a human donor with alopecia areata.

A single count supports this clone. The CDR3 loop reads CASSLSPGVNEQFF. The CDR3, as DNA: TGTGCCAGCAGTTTATCGCCCGGGGTCAATGAGCAGTTCTTC. The chain combines TRBV27 with TRBJ2-1; a weak D match, TRBD2 (5 bases). CDR1 is MNHEY, CDR2 SMNVEV, per germline (reference sequence). CDR3 size: 14 residues. V was pared by 0 bases and J by 6 bases, with 9 bases between.

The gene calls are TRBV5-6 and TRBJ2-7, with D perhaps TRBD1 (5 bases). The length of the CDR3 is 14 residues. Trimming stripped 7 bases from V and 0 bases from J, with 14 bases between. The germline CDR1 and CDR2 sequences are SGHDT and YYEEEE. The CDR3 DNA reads TGTGCCAGCCGAACCCAGGGAAGCTCCTACGAGCAGTACTTC. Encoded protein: CASRTQGSSYEQYF.

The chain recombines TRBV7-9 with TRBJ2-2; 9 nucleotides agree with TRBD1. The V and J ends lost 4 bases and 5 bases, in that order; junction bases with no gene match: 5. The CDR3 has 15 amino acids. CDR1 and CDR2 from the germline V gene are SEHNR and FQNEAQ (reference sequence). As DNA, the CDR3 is TGTGCCAGCAGCTCGAGGACAGGGGAGACCGGGGAGCTGTTTTTT. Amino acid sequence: CASSSRTGETGELFF.

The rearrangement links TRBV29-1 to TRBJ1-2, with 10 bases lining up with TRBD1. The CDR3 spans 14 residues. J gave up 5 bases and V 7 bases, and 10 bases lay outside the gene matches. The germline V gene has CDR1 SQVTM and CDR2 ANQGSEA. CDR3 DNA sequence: TGCAGCGCCAGGGACAGGGGAAAGGTTTATGGCTACACCTTC. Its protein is CSARDRGKVYGYTF.

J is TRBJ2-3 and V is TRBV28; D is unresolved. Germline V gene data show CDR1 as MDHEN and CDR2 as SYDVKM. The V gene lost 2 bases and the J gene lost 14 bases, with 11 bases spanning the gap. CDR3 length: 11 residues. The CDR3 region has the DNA TGTGCCAGCAGTTTACTGGGCTTCGCGTATTTT. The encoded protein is CASSLLGFAYF.

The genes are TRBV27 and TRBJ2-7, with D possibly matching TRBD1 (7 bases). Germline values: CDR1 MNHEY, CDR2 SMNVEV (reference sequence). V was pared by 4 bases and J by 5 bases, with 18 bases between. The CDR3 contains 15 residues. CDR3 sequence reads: CASSSSWWRGHEQYF. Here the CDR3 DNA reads TGTGCCAGCAGTTCATCCTGGTGGAGGGGGCACGAGCAGTACTTC.

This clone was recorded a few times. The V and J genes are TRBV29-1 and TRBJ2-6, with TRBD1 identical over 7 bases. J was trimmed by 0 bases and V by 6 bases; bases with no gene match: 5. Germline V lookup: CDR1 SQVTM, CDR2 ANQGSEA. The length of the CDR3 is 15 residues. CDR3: CSVGQASSGANVLTF. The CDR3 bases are TGCAGCGTAGGACAGGCCAGCTCTGGGGCCAACGTCCTGACTTTC. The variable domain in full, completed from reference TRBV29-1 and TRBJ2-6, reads SAVISQKPSRDICQRGTSLTIQCQVDSQVTMMFWYRQQPGQSLTLIATANQGSEATYESGFVIDKFPISRPNLTFSTLTVSNMSPEDSSIYLCSVGQASSGANVLTFGAGSRLTVL.

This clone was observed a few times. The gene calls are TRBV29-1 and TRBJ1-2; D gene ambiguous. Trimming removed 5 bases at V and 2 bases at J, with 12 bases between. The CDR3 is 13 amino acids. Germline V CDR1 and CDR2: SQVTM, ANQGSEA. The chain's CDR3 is CSVRVDLNYGYTF. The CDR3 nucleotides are TGCAGCGTTAGAGTCGACTTAAACTATGGCTACACCTTC.

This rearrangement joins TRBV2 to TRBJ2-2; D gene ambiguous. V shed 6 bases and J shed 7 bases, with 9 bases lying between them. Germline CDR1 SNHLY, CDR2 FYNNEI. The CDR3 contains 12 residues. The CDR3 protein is CASRPDRGELFF. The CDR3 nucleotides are TGTGCCAGCAGGCCCGACCGCGGGGAGCTGTTTTTT.

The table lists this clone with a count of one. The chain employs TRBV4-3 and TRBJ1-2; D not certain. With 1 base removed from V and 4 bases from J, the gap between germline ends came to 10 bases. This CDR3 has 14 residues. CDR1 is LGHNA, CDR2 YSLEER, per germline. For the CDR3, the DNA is TGCGCCAGCAGCCAAGGGGCAAGCAGCTATGGCTACACCTTC. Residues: CASSQGASSYGYTF.

CDR3 residues: CSSPGKAGELFF. As DNA, the CDR3 is TGCAGCTCTCCAGGGAAAGCCGGGGAGCTGTTTTTT. The chain joins TRBV29-1 to TRBJ2-2; D might be TRBD1 (5 bases). CDR3 length: 12 residues. Germline values: CDR1 SQVTM, CDR2 ANQGSEA. The V end was cut by 8 bases, the J end by 6 bases, with 13 bases between.

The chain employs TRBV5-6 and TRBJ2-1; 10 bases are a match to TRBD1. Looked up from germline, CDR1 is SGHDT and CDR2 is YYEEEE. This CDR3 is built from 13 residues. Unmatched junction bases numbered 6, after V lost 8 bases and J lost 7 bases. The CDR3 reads CASFRTGGNEQFF. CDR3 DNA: TGTGCCAGTTTCCGGACAGGGGGAAATGAGCAGTTCTTC.

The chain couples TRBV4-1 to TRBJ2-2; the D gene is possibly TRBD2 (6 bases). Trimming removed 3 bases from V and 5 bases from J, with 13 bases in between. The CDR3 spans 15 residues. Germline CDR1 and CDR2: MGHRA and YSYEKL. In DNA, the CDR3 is TGCGCCAGCAGCCAGGAGGGGAGGCAAACCGGGGAGCTGTTTTTT. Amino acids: CASSQEGRQTGELFF.

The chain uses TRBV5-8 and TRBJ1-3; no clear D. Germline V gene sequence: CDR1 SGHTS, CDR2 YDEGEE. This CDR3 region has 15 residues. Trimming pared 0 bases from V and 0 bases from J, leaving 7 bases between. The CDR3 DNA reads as TGTGCCAGCAGCTTGGAGCGCTTCTCTGGAAACACCATATATTTT. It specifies CASSLERFSGNTIYF. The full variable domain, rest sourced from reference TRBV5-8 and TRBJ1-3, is EAGVTQSPTHLIKTRGQQATLRCSPISGHTSVYWYQQALGLGLQFLLWYDEGEERNRGNFPPRFSGRQFPNYSSELNVNALELEDSALYLCASSLERFSGNTIYFGEGSWLTVV.

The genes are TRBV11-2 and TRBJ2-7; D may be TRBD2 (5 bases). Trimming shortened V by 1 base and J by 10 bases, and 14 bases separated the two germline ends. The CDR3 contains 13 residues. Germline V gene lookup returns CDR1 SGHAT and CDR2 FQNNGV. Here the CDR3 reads CASSLGIRGSQYF. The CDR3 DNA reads TGTGCCAGCAGCTTAGGGATCCGGGGATCCCAGTACTTC.

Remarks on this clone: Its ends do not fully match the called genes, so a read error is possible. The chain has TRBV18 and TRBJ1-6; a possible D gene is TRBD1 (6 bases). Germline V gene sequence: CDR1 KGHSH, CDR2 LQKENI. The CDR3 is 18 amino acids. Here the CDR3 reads CASSPQGITFNNNSPLHF. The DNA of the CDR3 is TGTGCCAGCTCGCCACAGGGAATTACGTTCAACAATAATTCACCCCTCCACTTT.

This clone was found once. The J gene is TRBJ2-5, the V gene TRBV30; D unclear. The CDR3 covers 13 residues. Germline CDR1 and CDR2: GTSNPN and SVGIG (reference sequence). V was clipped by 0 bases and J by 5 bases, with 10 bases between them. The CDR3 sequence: CAWSVQGSETQYF. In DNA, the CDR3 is TGTGCCTGGAGTGTACAAGGGTCTGAGACCCAGTACTTC.

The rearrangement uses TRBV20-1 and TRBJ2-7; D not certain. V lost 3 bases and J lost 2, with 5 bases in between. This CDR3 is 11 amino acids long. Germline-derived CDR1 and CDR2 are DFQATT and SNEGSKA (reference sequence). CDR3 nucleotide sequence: TGCAGTGCTAGCCTGACCTACGAGCAGTACTTC. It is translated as CSASLTYEQYF.

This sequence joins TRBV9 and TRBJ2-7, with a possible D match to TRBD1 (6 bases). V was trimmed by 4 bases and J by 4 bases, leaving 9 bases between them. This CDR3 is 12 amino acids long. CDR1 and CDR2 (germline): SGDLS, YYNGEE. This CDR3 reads CASSPGHYEQYF. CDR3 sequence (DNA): TGTGCCAGCAGCCCGGGACATTACGAGCAGTACTTC.

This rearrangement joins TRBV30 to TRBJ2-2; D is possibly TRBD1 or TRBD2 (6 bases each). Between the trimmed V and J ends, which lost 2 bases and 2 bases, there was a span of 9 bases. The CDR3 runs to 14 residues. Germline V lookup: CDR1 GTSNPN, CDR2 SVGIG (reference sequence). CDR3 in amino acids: CAWSRGANTGELFF. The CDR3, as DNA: TGTGCCTGGAGTAGGGGGGCAAACACCGGGGAGCTGTTTTTT.

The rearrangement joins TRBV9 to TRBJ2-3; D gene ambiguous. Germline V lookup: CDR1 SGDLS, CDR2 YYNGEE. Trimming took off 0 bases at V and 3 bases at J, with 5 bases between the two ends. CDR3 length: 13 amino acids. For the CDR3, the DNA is TGTGCCAGCAGCGTAGCTGATACAGATACGCAGTATTTT. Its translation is CASSVADTDTQYF.

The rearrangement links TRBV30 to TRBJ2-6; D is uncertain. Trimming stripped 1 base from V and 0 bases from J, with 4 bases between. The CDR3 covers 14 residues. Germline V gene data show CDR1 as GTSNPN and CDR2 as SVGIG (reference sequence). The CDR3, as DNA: TGTGCCTGGAGTGGGGGCTCTGGGGCCAACGTCCTGACTTTC. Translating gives CAWSGGSGANVLTF.

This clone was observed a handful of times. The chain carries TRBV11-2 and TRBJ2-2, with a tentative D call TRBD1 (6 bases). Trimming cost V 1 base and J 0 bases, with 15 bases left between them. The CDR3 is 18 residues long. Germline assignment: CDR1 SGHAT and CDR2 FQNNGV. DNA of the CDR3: TGTGCCAGCAGCTTAGTCGGGGCCGGGACAACGAACACCGGGGAGCTGTTTTTT. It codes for CASSLVGAGTTNTGELFF.

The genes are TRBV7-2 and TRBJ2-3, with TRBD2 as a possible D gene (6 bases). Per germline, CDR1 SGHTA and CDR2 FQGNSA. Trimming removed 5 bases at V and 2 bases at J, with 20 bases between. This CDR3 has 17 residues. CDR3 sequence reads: CASSPTHPGLSTDTQYF. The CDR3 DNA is TGTGCCAGCAGCCCCACTCATCCGGGACTCTCCACAGATACGCAGTATTTT.

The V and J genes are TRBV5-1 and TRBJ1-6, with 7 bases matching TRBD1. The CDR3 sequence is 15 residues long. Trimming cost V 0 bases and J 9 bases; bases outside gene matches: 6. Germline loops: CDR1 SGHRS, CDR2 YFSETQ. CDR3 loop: CASSLDRGWGSPLHF. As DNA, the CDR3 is TGCGCCAGCAGCTTGGACAGGGGATGGGGTTCACCCCTCCACTTT.

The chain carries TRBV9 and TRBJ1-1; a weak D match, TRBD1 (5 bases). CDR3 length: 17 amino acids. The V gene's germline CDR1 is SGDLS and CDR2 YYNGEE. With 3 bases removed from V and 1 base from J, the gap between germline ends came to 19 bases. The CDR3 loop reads CASSAVPQGTANTEAFF. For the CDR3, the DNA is TGTGCCAGCAGCGCCGTACCTCAGGGAACGGCGAACACTGAAGCTTTCTTT.

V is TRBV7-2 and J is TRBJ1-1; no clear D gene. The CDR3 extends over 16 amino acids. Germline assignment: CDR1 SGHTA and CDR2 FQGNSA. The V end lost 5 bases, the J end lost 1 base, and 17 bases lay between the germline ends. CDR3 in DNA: TGTGCCAGCAGCCCCGGGCCCGGCAACGGGAACACTGAAGCTTTCTTT. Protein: CASSPGPGNGNTEAFF.

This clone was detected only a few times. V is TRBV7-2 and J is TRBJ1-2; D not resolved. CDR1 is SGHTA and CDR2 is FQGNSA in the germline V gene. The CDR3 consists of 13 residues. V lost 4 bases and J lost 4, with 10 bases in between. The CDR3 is CASSSRRGYGYTF. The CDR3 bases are TGTGCCAGCAGCTCACGGCGGGGCTATGGCTACACCTTC.

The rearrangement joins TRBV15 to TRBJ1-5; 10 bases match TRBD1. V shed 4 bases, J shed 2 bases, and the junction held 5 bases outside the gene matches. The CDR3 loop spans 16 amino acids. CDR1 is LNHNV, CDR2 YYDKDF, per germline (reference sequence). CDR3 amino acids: CATSIETGGGNQPQHF. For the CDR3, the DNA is TGTGCCACCAGCATTGAGACAGGGGGCGGCAATCAGCCCCAGCATTTT.

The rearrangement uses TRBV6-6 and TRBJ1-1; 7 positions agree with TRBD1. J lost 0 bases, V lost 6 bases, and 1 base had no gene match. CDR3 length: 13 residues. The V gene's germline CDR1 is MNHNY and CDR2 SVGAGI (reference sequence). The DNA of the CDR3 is TGTGCCAGCAGGACAGGGATGAACACTGAAGCTTTCTTT. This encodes CASRTGMNTEAFF.

The CDR3 DNA is TGTGCCATCAGTGACTCAGCTTCTACGAACTATGGCTACACCTTC. Encoded protein: CAISDSASTNYGYTF. V and J are TRBV10-3 and TRBJ1-2; D remains ambiguous. V lost 3 bases, J lost 2 bases, and 13 bases lay in between. The germline gives CDR1 ENHRY, CDR2 SYGVKD. The CDR3 loop spans 15 amino acids.